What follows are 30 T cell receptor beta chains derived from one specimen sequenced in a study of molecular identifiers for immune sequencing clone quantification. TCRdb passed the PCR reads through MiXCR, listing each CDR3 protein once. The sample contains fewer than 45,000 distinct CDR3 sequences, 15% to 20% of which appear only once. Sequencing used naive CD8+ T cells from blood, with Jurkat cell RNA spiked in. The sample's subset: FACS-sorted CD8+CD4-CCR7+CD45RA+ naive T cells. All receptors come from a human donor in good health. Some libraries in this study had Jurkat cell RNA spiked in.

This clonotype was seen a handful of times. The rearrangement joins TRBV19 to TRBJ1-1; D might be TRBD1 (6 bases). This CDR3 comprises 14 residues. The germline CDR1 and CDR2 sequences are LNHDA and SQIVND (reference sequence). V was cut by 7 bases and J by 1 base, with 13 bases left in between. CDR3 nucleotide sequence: TGTGCCAGTACCGCGACAGGCCGGAACACTGAAGCTTTCTTT. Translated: CASTATGRNTEAFF. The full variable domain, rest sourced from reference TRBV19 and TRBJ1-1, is DGGITQSPKYLFRKEGQNVTLSCEQNLNHDAMYWYRQDPGQGLRLIYYSQIVNDFQKGDIAEGYSVSREKKESFPLTVTSAQKNPTAFYLCASTATGRNTEAFFGQGTRLTVV.

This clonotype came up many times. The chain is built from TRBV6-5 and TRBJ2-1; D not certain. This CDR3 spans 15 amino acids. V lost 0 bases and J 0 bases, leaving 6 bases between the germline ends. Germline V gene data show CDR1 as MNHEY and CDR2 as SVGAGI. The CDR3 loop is CASSYSPSSYNEQFF. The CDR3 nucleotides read TGTGCCAGCAGTTACTCCCCCAGCTCCTACAATGAGCAGTTCTTC.

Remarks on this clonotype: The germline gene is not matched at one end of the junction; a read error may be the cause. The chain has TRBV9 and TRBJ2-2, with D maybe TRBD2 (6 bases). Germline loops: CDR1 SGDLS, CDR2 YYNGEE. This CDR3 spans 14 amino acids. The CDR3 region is CASSSLVDAGGLFF. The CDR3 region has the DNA TGTGCCAGCAGCTCTCTCGTAGATGCCGGGGGGCTGTTTTTT.

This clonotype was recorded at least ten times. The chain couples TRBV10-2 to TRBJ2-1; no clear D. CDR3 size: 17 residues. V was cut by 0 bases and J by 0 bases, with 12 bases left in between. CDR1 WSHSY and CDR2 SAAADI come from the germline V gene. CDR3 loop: CASSESLGPSSYNEQFF. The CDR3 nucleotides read TGCGCCAGCAGTGAGTCGCTAGGCCCGAGCTCCTACAATGAGCAGTTCTTC.

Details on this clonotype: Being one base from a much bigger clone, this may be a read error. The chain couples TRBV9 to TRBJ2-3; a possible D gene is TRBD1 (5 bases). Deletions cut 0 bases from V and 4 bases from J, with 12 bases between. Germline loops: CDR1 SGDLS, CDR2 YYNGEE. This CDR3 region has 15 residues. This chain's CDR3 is CASSVGGRAADTQYF. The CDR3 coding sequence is TGTGCCAGCAGCGTAGGGGGCAGGGCGGCAGATACGCAGTATTTT.

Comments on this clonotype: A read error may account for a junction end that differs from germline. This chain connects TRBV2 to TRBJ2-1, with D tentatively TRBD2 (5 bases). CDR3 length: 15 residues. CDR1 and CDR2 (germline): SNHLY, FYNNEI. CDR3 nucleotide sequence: TGTGCCAGCAGTGAAGGGGCTAGCTCCCACAATGAGCAGTTCTTC. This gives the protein CASSEGASSHNEQFF.

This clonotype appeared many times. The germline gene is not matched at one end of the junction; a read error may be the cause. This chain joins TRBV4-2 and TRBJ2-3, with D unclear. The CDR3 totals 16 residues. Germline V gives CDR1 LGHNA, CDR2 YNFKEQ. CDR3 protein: CASSQDYSAGTDTQYF. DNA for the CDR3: TGCGCCAGCAGCCAAGATTATAGTGCCGGCACAGATACGCAGTATTTT.

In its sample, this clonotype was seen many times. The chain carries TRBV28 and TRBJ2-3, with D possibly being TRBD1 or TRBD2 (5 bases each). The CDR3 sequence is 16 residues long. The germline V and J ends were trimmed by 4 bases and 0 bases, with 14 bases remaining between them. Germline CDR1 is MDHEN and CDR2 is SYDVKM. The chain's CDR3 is CASSSAGTTSTDTQYF. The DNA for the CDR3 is TGTGCCAGCAGTTCAGCCGGGACGACTAGCACAGATACGCAGTATTTT.

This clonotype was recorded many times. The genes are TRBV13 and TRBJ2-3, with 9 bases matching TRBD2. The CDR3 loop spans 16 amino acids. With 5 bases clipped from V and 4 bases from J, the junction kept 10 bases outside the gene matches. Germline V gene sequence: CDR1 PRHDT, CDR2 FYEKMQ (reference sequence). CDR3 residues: CASSLAGTSTADTQYF. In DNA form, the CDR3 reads TGTGCCAGCAGCCTGGCCGGGACTAGCACGGCAGATACGCAGTATTTT.

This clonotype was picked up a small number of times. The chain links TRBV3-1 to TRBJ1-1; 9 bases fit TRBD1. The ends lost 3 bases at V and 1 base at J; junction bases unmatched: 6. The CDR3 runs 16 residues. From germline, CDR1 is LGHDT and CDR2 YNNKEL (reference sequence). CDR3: CASSHRDRATNTEAFF. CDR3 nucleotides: TGTGCCAGCAGCCATAGGGACAGGGCGACGAACACTGAAGCTTTCTTT.

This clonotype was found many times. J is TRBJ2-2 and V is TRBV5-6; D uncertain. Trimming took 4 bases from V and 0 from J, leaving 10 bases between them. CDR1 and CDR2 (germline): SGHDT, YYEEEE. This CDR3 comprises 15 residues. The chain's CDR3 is CASSRLDSNTGELFF. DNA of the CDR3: TGTGCCAGCAGCCGACTTGACTCGAACACCGGGGAGCTGTTTTTT.

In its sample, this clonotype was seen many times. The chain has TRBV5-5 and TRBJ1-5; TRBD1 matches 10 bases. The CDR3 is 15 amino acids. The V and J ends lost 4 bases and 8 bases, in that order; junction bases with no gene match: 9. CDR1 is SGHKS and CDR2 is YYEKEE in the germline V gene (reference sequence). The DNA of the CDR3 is TGTGCCAGCAGCCTGGACAGGGGGAAGTGGGAGCCCCAGCATTTT. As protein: CASSLDRGKWEPQHF.

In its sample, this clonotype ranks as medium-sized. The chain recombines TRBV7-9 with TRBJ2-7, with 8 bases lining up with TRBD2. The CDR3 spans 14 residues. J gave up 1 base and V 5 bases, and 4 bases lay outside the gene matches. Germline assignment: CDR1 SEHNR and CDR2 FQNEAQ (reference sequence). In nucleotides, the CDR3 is TGTGCCAGCAGCCCGACTAGCGAGTCCTACGAGCAGTACTTC. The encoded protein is CASSPTSESYEQYF.

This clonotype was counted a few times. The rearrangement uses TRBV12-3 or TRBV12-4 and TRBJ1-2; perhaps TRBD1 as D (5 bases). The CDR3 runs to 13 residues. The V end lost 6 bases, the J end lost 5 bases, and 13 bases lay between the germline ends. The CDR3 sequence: CASSYDSIYGYTF. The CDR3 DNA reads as TGTGCCAGCAGCTATGACAGCATTTATGGCTACACCTTC.

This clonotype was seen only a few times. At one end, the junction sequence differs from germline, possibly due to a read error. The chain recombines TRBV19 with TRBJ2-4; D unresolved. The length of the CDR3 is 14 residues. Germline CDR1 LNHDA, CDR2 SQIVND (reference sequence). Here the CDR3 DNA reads TGTGCCAGTAGTATAGATTCTATCGGCAACACTCAGTACTTC. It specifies CASSIDSIGNTQYF.

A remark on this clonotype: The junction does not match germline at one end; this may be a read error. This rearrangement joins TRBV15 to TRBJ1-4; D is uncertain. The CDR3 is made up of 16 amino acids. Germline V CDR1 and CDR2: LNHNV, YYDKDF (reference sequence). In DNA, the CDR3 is TGTGCCACCGGCAGAGATCTCTGGGGTCGTAGTGAAAAACTGTTTTTT. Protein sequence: CATGRDLWGRSEKLFF.

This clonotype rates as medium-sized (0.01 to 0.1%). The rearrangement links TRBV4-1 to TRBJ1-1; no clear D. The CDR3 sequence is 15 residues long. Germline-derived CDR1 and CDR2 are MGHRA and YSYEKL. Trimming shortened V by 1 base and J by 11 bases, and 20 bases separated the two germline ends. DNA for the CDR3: TGCGCCAGCAGCCAAGGACTCAATTCCGTGCGAGGGGCTTTCTTT. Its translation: CASSQGLNSVRGAFF.

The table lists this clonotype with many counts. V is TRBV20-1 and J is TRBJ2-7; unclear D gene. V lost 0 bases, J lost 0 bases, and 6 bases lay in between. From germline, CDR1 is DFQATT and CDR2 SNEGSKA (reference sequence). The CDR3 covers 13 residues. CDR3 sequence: CSARDADSYEQYF. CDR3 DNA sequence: TGCAGTGCTAGAGATGCTGACTCCTACGAGCAGTACTTC.

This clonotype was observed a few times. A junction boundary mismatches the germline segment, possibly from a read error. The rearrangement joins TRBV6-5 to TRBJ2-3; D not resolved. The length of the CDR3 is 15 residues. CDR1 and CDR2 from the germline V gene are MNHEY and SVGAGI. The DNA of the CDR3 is TGTGCCAGCAGTCAGACATCGCCTGGCGCAGATACGCTGTATTTT. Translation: CASSQTSPGADTLYF.

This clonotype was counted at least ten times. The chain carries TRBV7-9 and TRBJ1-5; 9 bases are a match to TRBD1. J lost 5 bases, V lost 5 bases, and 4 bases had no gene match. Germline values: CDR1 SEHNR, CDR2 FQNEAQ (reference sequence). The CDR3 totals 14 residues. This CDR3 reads CASSPWTGDQPQHF. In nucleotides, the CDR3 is TGTGCCAGCAGCCCCTGGACAGGGGATCAGCCCCAGCATTTT.

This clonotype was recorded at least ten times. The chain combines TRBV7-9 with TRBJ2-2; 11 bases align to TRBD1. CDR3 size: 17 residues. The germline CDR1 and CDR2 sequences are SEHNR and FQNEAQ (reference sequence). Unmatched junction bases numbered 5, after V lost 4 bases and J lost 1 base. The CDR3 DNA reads TGTGCCAGCAGCTCCCGGGACAGGGGGTTGAACACCGGGGAGCTGTTTTTT. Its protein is CASSSRDRGLNTGELFF.

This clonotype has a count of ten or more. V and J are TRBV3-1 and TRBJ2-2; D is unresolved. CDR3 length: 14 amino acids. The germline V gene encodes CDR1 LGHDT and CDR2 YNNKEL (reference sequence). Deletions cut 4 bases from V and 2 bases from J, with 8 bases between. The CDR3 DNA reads TGTGCCAGCAGCCCAGAGACTAACACCGGGGAGCTGTTTTTT. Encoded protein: CASSPETNTGELFF.

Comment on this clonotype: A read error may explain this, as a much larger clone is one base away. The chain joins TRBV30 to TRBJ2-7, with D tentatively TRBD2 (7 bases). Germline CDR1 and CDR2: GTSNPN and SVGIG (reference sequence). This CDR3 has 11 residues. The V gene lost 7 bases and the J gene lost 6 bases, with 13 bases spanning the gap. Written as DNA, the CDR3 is TGTGCCTCGAACGGGGGGCCCGAGCAGTACTTC. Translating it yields CASNGGPEQYF.

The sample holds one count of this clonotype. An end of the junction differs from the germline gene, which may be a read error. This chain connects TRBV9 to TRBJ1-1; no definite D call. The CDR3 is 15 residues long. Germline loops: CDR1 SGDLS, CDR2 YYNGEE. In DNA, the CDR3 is TGTGCCAGCAGCCCTGATTTTTTAGGTAACACTGAAGTTTTCTTT. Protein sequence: CASSPDFLGNTEVFF. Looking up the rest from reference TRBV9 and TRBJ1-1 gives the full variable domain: DSGVTQTPKHLITATGQRVTLRCSPRSGDLSVYWYQQSLDQGLQFLIQYYNGEERAKGNILERFSAQQFPDLHSELNLSSLELGDSALYFCASSPDFLGNTEVFFGQGTRLTVV.

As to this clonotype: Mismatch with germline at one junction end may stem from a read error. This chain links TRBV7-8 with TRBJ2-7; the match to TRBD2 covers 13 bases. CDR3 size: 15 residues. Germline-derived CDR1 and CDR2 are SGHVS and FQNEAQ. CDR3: CAGSPGLAGLRLQYF. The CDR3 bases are TGTGCCGGCAGCCCGGGACTAGCGGGACTAAGGCTGCAGTACTTC.

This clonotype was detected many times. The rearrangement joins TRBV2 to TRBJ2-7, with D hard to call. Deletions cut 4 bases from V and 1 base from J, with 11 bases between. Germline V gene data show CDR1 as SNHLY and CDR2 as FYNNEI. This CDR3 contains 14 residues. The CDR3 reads CASSVQGPSYEQYF. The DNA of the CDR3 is TGTGCCAGCAGTGTTCAAGGCCCTTCCTACGAGCAGTACTTC.

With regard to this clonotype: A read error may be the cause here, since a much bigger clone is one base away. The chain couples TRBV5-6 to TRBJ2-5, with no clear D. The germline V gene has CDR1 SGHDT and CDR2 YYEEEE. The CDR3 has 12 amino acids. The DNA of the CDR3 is TGTGCCGGCAGCCCACCATCGGGGACCCAGTACTTC. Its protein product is CAGSPPSGTQYF.

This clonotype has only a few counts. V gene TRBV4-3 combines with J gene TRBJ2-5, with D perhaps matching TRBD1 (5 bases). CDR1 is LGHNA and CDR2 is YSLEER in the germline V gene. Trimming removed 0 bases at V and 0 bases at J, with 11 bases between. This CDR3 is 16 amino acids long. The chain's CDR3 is CASSQDLRQNQETQYF. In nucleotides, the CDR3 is TGCGCCAGCAGCCAAGATCTAAGACAGAACCAAGAGACCCAGTACTTC.

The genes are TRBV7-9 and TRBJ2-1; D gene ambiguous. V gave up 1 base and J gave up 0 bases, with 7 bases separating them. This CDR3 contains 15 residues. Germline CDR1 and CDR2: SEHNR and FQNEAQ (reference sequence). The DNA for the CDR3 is TGTGCCAGCAGCTTAGTTCGAAACTCCTACAATGAGCAGTTCTTC. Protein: CASSLVRNSYNEQFF.

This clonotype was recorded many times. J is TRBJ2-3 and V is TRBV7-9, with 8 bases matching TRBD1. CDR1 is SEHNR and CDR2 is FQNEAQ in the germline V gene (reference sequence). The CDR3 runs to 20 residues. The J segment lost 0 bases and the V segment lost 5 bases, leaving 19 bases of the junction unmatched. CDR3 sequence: CASSPAASLERQGSTDTQYF. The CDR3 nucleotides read TGTGCCAGCAGCCCGGCCGCTTCTCTCGAACGACAGGGGAGCACAGATACGCAGTATTTT.